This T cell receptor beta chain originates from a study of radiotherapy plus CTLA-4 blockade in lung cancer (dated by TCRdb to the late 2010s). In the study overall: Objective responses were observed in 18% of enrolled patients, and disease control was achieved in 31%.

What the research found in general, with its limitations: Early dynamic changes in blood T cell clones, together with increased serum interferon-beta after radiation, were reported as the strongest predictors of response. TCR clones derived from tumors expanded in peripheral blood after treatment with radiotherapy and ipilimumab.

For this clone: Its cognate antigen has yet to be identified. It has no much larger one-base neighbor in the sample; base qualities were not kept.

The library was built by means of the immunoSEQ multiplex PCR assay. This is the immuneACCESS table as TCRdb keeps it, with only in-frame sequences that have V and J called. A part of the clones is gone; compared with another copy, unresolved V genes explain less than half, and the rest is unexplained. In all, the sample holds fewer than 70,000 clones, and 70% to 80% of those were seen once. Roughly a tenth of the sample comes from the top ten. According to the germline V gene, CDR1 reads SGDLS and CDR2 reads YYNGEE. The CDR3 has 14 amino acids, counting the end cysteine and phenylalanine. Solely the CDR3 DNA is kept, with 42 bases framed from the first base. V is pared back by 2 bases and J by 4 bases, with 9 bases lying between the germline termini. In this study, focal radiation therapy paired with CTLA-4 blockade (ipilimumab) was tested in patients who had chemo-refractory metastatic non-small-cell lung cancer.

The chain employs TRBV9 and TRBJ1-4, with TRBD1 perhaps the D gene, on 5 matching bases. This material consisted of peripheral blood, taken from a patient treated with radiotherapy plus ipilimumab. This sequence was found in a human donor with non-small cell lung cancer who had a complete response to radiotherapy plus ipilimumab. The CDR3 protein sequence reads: CASSVGLINEKLFF. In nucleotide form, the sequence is TGTGCCAGCAGCGTGGGACTGATTAATGAAAAACTGTTTTTT. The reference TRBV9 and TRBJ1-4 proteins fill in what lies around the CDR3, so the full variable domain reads DSGVTQTPKHLITATGQRVTLRCSPRSGDLSVYWYQQSLDQGLQFLIQYYNGEERAKGNILERFSAQQFPDLHSELNLSSLELGDSALYFCASSVGLINEKLFFGSGTQLSVL.